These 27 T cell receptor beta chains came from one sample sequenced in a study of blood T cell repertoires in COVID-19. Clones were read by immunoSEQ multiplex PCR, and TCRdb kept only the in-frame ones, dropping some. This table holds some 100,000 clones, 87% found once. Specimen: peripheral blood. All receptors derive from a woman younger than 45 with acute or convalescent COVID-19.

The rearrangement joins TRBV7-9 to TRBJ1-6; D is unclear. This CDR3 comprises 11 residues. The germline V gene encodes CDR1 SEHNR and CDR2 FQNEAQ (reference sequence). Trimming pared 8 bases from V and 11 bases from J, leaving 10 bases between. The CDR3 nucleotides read TGTGCCAGCGCAGACTGGCCACCCCTCCACTTT. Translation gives CASADWPPLHF.

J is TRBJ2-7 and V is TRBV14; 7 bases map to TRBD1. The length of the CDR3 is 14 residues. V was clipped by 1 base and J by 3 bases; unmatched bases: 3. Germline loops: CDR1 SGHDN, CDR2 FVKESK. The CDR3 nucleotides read TGTGCCAGCAGCCAAGGACAGGGCGGCTACGAGCAGTACTTC. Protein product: CASSQGQGGYEQYF.

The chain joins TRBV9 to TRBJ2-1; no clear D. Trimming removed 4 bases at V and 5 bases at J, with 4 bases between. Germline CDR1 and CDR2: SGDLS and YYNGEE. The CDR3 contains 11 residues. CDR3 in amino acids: CASSFNNEQFF. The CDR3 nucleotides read TGTGCCAGCAGCTTTAACAATGAGCAGTTCTTC.

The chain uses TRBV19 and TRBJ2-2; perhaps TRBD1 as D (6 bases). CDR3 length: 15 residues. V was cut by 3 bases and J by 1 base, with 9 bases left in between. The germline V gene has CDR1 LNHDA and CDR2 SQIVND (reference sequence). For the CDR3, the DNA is TGTGCCAGTAGTATCCGGACAGAGAACACCGGGGAGCTGTTTTTT. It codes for CASSIRTENTGELFF.

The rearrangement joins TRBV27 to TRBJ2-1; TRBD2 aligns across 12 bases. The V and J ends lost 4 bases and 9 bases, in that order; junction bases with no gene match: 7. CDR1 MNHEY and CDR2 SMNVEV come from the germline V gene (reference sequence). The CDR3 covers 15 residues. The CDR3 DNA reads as TGTGCCAGCAGTTCTAGGACTAGCGGGGTGGGTGAGCAGTTCTTC. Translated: CASSSRTSGVGEQFF.

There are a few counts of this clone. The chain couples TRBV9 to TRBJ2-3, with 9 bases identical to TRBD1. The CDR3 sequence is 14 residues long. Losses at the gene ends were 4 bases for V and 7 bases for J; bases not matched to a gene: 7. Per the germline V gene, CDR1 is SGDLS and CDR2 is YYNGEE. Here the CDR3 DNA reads TGTGCCAGCAGCTCTGGGACAGGGAGTAATACGCAGTATTTT. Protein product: CASSSGTGSNTQYF.

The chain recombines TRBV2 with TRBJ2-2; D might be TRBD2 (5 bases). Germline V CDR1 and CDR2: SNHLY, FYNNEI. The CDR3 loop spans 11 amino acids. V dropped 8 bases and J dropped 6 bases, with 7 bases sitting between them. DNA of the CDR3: TGTGCCAGCCGGGGATCCGGGGAGCTGTTTTTT. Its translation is CASRGSGELFF.

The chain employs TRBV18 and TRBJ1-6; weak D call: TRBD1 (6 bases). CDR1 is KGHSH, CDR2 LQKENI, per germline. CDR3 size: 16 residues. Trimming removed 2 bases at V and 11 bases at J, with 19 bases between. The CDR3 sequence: CASSPGAWQGSAPLHF. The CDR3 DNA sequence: TGTGCCAGCTCACCAGGGGCTTGGCAGGGGTCAGCACCCCTCCACTTT.

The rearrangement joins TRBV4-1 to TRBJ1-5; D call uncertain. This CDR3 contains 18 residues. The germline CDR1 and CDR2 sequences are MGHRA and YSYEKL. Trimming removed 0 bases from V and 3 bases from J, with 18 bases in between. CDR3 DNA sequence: TGCGCCAGCAGCCAAGAAGTTACGGGTGGAACCGTCAATCAGCCCCAGCATTTT. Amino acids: CASSQEVTGGTVNQPQHF.

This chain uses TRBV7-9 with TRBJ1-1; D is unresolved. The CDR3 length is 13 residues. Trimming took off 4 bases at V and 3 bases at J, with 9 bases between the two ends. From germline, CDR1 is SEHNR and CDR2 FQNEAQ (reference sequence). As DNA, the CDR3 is TGTGCCAGCAGCTCCCCGCCGGACACTGAAGCTTTCTTT. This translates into CASSSPPDTEAFF.

The CDR3 reads CASSPLAGLENTQYF. CDR3 in DNA: TGTGCCAGTAGTCCCCTCGCCGGACTAGAAAATACGCAGTATTTT. The chain is built from TRBV19 and TRBJ2-3, with 7 bases aligning to TRBD2. V gave up 5 bases and J gave up 7 bases; unmatched junction bases: 12. Germline CDR1 reads LNHDA; CDR2 reads SQIVND (reference sequence). The CDR3 has 15 amino acids.

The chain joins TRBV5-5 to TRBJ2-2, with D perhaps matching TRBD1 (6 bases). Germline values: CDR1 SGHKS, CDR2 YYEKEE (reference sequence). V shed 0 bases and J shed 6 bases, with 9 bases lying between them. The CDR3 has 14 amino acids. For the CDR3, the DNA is TGTGCCAGCAGCTTGGGACAGGAGGCCGGGGAGCTGTTTTTT. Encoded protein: CASSLGQEAGELFF.

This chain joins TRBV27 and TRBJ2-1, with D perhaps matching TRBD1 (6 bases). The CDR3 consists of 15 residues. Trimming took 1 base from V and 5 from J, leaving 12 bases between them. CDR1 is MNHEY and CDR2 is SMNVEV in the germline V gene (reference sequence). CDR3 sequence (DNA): TGTGCCAGCAGTTTATTCTGGGACAAGAACAATGAGCAGTTCTTC. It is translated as CASSLFWDKNNEQFF.

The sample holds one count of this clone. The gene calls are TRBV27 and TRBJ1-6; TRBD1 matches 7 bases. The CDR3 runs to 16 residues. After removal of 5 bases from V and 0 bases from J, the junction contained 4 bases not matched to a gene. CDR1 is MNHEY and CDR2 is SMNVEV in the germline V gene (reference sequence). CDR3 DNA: TGTGCCAGCAGTCTGACAGGGAGCTCCTATAATTCACCCCTCCACTTT. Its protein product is CASSLTGSSYNSPLHF.

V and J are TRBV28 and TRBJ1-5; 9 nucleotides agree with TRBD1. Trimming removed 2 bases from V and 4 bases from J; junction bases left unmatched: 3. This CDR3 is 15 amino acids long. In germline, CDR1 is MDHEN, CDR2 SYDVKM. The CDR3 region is CASSLGQGRNQPQHF. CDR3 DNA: TGTGCCAGCAGTTTAGGACAGGGGAGGAATCAGCCCCAGCATTTT.

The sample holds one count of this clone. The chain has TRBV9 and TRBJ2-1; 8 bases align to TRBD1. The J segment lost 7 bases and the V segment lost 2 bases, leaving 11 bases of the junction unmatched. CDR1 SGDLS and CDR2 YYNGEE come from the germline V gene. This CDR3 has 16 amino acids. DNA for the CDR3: TGTGCCAGCAGCGTCCCCTCAGGGGGCAATGGGAATGAGCAGTTCTTC. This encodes CASSVPSGGNGNEQFF.

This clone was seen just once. In DNA, the CDR3 is TGTGGTGCAGGCTCCACAGATGGTACGCAGTATTTT. This codes for CGAGSTDGTQYF. The chain links TRBV28 to TRBJ2-3; D is unclear. Germline V gene lookup returns CDR1 MDHEN and CDR2 SYDVKM. The CDR3 extends over 12 amino acids.

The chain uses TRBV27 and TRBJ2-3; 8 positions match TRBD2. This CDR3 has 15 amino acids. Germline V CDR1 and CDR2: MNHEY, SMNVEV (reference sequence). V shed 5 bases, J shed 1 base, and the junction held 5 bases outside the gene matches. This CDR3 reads CASSLGGAGTDTQYF. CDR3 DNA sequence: TGTGCCAGCAGTCTCGGGGGGGCTGGCACAGATACGCAGTATTTT.

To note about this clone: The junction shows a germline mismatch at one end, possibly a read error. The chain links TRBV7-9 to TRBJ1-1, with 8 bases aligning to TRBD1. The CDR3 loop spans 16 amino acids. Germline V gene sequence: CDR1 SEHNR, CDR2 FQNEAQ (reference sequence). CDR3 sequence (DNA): TGTGCCAGCAGCTTAGTTCCGGCGGGACAGGAGGATAGTCTGACGTTT. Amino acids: CASSLVPAGQEDSLTF.

CDR3 protein: CASSNRDSKNYGYTF. DNA for the CDR3: TGTGCCAGCAGTAACCGGGACAGTAAGAACTATGGCTACACCTTC. The chain couples TRBV6-5 to TRBJ1-2, with 7 bases lining up with TRBD1. CDR1 MNHEY and CDR2 SVGAGI come from the germline V gene. V trimming: 5 bases; J trimming: 2 bases; junction bases outside the gene matches: 8. The CDR3 has 15 amino acids.

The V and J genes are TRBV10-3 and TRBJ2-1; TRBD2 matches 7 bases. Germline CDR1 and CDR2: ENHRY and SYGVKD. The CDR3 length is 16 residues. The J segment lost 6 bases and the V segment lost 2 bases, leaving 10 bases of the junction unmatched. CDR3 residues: CAISELPSSGRNEQFF. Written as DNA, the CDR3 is TGTGCCATCAGTGAGCTTCCCAGTAGCGGGCGCAATGAGCAGTTCTTC.

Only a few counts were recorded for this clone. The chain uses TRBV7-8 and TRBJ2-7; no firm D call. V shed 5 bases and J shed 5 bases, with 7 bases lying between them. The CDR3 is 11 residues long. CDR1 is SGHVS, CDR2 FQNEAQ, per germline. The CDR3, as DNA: TGTGCCAGCAGCCTACGGGACGAGCAGTACTTC. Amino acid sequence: CASSLRDEQYF.

The CDR3 reads CASSRESDGYTF. The CDR3 nucleotides are TGTGCCAGCAGTCGGGAGAGCGATGGCTACACCTTC. The rearrangement links TRBV2 to TRBJ1-2; D unclear. Per germline, CDR1 SNHLY and CDR2 FYNNEI. The CDR3 has 12 residues. Trimming removed 5 bases from V and 6 bases from J, with 10 bases in between.

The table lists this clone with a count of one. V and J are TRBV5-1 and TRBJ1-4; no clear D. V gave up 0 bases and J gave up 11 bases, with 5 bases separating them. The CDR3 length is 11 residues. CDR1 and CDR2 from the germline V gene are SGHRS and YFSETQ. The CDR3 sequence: CASSLAGKLFF. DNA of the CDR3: TGCGCCAGCAGCTTGGCGGGGAAACTGTTTTTT.

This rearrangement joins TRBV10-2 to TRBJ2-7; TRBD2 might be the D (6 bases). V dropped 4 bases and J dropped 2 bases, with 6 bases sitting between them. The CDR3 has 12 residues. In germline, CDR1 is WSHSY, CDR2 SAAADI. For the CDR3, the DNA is TGCGCCAGCAGTGGCGGGACCTACGAGCAGTACTTC. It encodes CASSGGTYEQYF.

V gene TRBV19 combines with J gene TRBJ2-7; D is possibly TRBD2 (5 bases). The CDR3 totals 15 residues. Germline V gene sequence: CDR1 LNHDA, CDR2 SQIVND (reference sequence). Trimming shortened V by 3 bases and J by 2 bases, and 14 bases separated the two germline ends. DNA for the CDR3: TGTGCCAGTAGTATGTCGCGCCACGGGGCCTACGAGCAGTACTTC. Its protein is CASSMSRHGAYEQYF.

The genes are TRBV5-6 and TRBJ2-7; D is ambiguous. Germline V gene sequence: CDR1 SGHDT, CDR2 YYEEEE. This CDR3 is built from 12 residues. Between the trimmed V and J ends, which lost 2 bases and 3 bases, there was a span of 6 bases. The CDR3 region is CASSFSLYEQYF. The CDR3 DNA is TGTGCCAGCAGCTTTAGTCTCTACGAGCAGTACTTC.